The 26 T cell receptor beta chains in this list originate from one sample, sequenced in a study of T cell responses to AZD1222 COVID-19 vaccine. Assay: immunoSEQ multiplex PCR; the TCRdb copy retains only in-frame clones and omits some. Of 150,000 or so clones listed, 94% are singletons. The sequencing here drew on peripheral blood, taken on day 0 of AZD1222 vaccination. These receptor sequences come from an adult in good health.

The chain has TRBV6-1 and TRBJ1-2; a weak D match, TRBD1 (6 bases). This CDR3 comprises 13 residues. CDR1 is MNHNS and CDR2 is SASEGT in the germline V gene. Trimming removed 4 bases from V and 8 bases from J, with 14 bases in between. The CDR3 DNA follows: TGTGCCAGCAGTGCACACAGGGACGAGGGCTACACCTTC. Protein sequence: CASSAHRDEGYTF.

The CDR3 here is CAWSRDTGELFF. DNA of the CDR3: TGTGCCTGGAGTCGGGACACCGGGGAGCTGTTTTTT. This chain uses TRBV30 with TRBJ2-2, with D unresolved. Germline V gene lookup returns CDR1 GTSNPN and CDR2 SVGIG (reference sequence). Trimming took off 2 bases at V and 3 bases at J, with 4 bases between the two ends. CDR3 length equals 12 residues.

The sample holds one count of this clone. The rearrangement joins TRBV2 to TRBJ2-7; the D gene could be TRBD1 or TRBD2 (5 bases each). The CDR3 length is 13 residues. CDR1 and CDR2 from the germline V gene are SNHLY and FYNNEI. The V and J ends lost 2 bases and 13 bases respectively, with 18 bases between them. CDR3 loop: CASSETRDGVSYF. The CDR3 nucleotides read TGTGCCAGCAGTGAAACTCGGGACGGTGTCTCTTACTTC.

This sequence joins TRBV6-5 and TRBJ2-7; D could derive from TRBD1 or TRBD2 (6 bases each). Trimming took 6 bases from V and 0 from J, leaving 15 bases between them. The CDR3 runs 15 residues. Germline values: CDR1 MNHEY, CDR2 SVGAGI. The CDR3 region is CASRKAGDFSYEQYF. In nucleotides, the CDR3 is TGTGCCAGCAGAAAAGCAGGGGACTTCTCCTACGAGCAGTACTTC.

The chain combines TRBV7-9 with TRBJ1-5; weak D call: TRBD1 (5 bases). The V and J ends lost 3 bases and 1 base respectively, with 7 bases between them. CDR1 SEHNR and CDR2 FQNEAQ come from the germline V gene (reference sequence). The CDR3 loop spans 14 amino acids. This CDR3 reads CASSFQGSNQPQHF. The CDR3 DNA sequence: TGTGCCAGCAGCTTTCAGGGAAGCAATCAGCCCCAGCATTTT.

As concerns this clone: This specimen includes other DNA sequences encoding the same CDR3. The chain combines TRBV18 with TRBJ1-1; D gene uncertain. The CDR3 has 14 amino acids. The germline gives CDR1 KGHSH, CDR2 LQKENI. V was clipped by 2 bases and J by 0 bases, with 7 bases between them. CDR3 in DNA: TGTGCCAGCTCACCAACAGTCATGAACACTGAAGCTTTCTTT. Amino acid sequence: CASSPTVMNTEAFF.

CDR3: CASRPGQDYGYTF. The CDR3 DNA follows: TGTGCCAGCAGACCCGGACAGGACTATGGCTACACCTTC. The chain employs TRBV6-5 and TRBJ1-2, with TRBD1 matching 7 bases. There are 13 residues in the CDR3. Germline values: CDR1 MNHEY, CDR2 SVGAGI. Trimming removed 6 bases from V and 3 bases from J; junction bases left unmatched: 4.

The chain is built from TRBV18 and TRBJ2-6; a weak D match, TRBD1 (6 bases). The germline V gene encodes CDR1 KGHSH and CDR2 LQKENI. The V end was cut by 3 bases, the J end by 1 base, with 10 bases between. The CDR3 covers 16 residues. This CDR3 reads CASSPKGGSGANVLTF. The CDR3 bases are TGTGCCAGCTCACCTAAAGGGGGATCTGGGGCCAACGTCCTGACTTTC.

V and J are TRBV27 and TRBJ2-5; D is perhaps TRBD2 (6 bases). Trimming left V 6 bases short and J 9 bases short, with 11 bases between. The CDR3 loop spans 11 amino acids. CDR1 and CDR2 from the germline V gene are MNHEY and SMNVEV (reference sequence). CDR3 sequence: CASSGPGAQYF. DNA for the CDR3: TGTGCCAGCAGCGGGCCGGGGGCCCAGTACTTC.

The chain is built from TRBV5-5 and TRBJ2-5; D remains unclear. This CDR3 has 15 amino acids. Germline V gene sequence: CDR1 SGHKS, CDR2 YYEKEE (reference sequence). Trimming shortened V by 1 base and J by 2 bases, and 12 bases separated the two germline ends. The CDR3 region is CASSLYRHIQETQYF. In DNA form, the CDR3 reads TGTGCCAGCAGCTTGTACAGACATATACAAGAGACCCAGTACTTC.

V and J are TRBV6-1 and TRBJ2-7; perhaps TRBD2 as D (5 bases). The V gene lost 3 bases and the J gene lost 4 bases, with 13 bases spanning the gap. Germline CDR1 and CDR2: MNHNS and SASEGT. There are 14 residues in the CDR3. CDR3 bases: TGTGCCAGCAGTGAGAGGCTGGACTTTTACGAGCAGTACTTC. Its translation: CASSERLDFYEQYF.

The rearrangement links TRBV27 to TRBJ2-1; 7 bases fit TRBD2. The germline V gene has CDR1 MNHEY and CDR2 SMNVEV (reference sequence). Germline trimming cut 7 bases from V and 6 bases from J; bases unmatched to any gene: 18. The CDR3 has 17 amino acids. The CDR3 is CASTPRAGALIVNEQFF. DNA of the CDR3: TGTGCCAGCACCCCCCGCGCGGGAGCCCTAATCGTCAATGAGCAGTTCTTC.

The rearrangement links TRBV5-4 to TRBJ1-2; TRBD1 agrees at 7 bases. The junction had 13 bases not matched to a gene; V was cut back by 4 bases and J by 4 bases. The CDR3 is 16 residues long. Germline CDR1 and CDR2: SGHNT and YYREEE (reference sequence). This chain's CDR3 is CASSPTRDRVAYGYTF. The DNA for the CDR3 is TGTGCCAGCAGCCCCACCCGGGACAGAGTGGCCTATGGCTACACCTTC.

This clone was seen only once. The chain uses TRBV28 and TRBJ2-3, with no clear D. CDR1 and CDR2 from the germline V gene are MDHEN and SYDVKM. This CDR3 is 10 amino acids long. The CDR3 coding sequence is TGTGTGGTTGCCACAGATACGCAGTATTTT. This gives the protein CVVATDTQYF.

The CDR3 region has the DNA TGCGCCAGCAGCCAGGAGCGGGGAGATTACGAGCAGTACTTC. Translation: CASSQERGDYEQYF. The chain has TRBV4-1 and TRBJ2-7, with TRBD2 matching over 7 bases. The germline gives CDR1 MGHRA, CDR2 YSYEKL. The CDR3 totals 14 residues. Trimming removed 3 bases from V and 4 bases from J; junction bases left unmatched: 6.

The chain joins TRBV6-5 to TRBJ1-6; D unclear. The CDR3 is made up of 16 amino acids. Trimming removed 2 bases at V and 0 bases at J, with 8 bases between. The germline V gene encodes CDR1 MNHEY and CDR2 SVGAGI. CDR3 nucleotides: TGTGCCAGCAGTTACGGTCTCAGCTCCTATAATTCACCCCTCCACTTT. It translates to CASSYGLSSYNSPLHF.

CDR3 nucleotides: TGTGCCAGCAGCCAAGAACTGGACGCCGGATACGAGCAGTACTTC. As protein: CASSQELDAGYEQYF. The V gene is TRBV4-2, the J gene TRBJ2-7; D remains unclear. This CDR3 contains 15 residues. Between the trimmed V and J ends, which lost 0 bases and 4 bases, there was a span of 13 bases. The germline CDR1 and CDR2 sequences are LGHNA and YNFKEQ.

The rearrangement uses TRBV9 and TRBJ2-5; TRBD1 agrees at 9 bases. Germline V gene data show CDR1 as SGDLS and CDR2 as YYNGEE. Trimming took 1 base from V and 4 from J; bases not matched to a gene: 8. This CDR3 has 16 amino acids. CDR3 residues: CASSVQWDRVGETQYF. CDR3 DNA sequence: TGTGCCAGCAGCGTACAATGGGACAGGGTAGGAGAGACCCAGTACTTC.

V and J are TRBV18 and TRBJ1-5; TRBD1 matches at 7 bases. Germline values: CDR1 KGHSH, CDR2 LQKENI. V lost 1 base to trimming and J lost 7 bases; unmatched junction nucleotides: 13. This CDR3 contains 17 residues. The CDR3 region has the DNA TGTGCCAGCTCACCACAGGTACGAGGGGAAGGGGGCCAGCCCCAGCATTTT. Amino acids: CASSPQVRGEGGQPQHF.

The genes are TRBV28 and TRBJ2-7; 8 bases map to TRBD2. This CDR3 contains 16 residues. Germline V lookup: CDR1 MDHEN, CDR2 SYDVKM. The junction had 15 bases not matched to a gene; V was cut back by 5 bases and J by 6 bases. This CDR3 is CASSLPSGGRTGEQYF. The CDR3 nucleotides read TGTGCCAGCAGTCTGCCTTCGGGCGGGAGGACCGGCGAGCAGTACTTC.

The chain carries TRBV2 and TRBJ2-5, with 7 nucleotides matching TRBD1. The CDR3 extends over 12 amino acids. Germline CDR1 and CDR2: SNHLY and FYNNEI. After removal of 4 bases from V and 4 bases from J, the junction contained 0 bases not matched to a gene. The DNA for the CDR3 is TGTGCCAGCAGTGGACAGGGAGAGACCCAGTACTTC. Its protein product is CASSGQGETQYF.

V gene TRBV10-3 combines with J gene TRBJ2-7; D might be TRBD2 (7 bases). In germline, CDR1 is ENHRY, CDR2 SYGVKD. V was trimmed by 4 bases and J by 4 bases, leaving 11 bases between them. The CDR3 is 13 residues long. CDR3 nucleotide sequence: TGTGCCATCAGTGGCGAGGGGGGGTACGAGCAGTACTTC. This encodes CAISGEGGYEQYF.

CDR3 bases: TGTGCCAGCAGTGAAATTGAATGGGCAGAAGCTAACTATGGCTACACCTTC. Translating it yields CASSEIEWAEANYGYTF. The chain links TRBV2 to TRBJ1-2; D is uncertain. CDR1 is SNHLY, CDR2 FYNNEI, per germline. The CDR3 extends over 17 amino acids. Trimming took 2 bases from V and 0 from J, leaving 16 bases between them. Supplemented by reference TRBV2 and TRBJ1-2, the full variable domain reads EPEVTQTPSHQVTQMGQEVILRCVPISNHLYFYWYRQILGQKVEFLVSFYNNEISEKSEIFDDQFSVERPDGSNFTLKIRSTKLEDSAMYFCASSEIEWAEANYGYTFGSGTRLTVV.

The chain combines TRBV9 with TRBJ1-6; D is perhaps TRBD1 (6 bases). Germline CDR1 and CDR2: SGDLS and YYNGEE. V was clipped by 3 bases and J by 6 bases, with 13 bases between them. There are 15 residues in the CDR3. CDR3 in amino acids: CASSAAPGANSPLHF. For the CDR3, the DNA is TGTGCCAGCAGCGCCGCCCCAGGGGCTAATTCACCCCTCCACTTT. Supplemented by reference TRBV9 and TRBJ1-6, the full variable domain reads DSGVTQTPKHLITATGQRVTLRCSPRSGDLSVYWYQQSLDQGLQFLIQYYNGEERAKGNILERFSAQQFPDLHSELNLSSLELGDSALYFCASSAAPGANSPLHFGNGTRLTVT.

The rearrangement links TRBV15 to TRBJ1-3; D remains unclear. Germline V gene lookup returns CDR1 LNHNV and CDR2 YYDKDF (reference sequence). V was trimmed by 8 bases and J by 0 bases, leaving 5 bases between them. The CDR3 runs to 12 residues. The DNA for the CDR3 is TGTGCCACCGGGATCTCTGGAAACACCATATATTTT. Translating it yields CATGISGNTIYF.

The CDR3 bases are TGTGCCAGCAGTTTCAGACTCTTTGAGCAGTTCTTC. Residues: CASSFRLFEQFF. The rearrangement links TRBV2 to TRBJ2-1; D gene uncertain. Trimming removed 5 bases from V and 9 bases from J, with 11 bases in between. The CDR3 consists of 12 residues. The V gene's germline CDR1 is SNHLY and CDR2 FYNNEI.